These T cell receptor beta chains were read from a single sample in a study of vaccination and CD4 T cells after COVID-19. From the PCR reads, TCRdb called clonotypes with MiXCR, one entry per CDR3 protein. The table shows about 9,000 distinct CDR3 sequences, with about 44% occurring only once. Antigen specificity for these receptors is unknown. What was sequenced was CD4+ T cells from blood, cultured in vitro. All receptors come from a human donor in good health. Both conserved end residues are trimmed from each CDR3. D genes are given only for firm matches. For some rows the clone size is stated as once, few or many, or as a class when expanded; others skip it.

ASSIRGGEQY	.	TRBD2	TRBV19	TRBJ2-7	10
ASSPPSQGFVSYGYT	.	.	TRBV11-2	TRBJ1-2	15
SARDPAGDPKNEQF	.	TRBD2	TRBV20-1	TRBJ2-1	14
SAHAGQGVGVYEQY	few	TRBD1	TRBV20-1	TRBJ2-7	14
ASSIPPRYNEQF	.	.	TRBV19	TRBJ2-1	12
ASSFLGQGLAEAF	.	TRBD1	TRBV5-1	TRBJ1-1	13
ASSKFTAGSPLH	few	.	TRBV21-1	TRBJ1-6	12
ATGGGGSVNTEAF	.	.	TRBV6-1	TRBJ1-1	13
SARRGYMQPQH	.	.	TRBV20-1	TRBJ1-5	11
ASSLERGREKLF	few	TRBD1	TRBV6-1	TRBJ1-4	12
SVPTGGTEAF	.	TRBD1	TRBV20-1	TRBJ1-1	10
ASSLERGSPYGYT	.	.	TRBV5-1	TRBJ1-2	13
ASSIGRGVTEAF	.	.	TRBV19	TRBJ1-1	12
SARGGGSGANVLT	once	TRBD2	TRBV20-1	TRBJ2-6	13
ASSEISRANYGYT	few	.	TRBV2	TRBJ1-2	13
ASSSQGSGNEQY	few	.	TRBV7-2	TRBJ2-7	12
ASNRGQGVYEQF	.	TRBD1	TRBV6-1	TRBJ2-1	12
ASSRDSYTGELF	.	TRBD1	TRBV6-2/TRBV6-3	TRBJ2-2	12
SARDFWRGQGYGYT	.	TRBD1	TRBV20-1	TRBJ1-2	14
ASSFRDYNTGELF	.	TRBD2	TRBV7-9	TRBJ2-2	13
ASRDTWDGGSYEQY	few	.	TRBV6-1	TRBJ2-7	14